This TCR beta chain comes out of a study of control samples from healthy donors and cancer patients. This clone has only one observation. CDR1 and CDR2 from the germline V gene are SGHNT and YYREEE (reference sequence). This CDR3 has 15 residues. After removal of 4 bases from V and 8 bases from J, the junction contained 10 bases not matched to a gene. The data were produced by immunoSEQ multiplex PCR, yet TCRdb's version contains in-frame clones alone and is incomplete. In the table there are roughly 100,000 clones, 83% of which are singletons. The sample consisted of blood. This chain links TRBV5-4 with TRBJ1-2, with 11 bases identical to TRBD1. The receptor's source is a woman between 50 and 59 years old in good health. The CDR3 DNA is TGTGCCAGCAGCCGAGACGGACAGGGGGCGCGGGGCTACACCTTC. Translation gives CASSRDGQGARGYTF.